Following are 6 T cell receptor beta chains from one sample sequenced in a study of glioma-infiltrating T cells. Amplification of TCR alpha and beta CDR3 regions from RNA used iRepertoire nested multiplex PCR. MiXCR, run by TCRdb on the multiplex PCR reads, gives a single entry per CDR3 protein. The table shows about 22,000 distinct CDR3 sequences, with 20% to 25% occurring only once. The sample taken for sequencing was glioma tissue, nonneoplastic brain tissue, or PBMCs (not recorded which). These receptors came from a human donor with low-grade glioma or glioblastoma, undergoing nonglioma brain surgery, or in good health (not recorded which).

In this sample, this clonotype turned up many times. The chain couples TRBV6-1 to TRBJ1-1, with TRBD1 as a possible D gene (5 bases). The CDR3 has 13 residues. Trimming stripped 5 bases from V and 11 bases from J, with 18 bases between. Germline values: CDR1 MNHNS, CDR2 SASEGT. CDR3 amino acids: CASSYYPGEGAFF. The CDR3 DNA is TGTGCCAGCAGTTATTACCCGGGGGAGGGGGCTTTCTTT.

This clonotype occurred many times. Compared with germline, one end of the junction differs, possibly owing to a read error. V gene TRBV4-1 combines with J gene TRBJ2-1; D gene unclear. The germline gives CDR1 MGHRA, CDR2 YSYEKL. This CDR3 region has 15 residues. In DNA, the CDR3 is TGCACCAGCAGCCAAGGAAAGGTTACTGGCAATGAGCAGTTCTTC. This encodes CTSSQGKVTGNEQFF.

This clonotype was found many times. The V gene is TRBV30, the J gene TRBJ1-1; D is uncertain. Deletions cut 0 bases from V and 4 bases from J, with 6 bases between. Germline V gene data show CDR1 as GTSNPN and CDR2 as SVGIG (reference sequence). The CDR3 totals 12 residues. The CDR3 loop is CAWSVSFTEAFF. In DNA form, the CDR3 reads TGTGCCTGGAGTGTATCTTTCACTGAAGCTTTCTTT.

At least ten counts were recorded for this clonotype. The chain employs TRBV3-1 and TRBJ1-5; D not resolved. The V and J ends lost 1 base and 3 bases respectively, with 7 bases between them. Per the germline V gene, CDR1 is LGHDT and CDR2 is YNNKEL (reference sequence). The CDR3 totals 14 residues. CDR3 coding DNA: TGTGCCAGCAGCCAAGGCGGTCCCAATCAGCCCCAGCATTTT. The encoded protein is CASSQGGPNQPQHF.

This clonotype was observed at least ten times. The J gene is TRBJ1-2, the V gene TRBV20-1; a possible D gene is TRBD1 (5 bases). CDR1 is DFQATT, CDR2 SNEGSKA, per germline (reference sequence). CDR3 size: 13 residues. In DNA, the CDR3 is TGCATCCTACCGCGGGGGGAGTCGGATGGCTACACCTTC. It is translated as CILPRGESDGYTF.

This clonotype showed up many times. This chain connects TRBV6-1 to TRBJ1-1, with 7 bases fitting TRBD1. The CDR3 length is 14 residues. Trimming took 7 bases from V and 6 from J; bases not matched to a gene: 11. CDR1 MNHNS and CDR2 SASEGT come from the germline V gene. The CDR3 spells CASNTGVGRAEAFF. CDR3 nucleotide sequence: TGTGCCAGCAATACAGGGGTGGGACGAGCTGAAGCTTTCTTT.